In its sample, the clone carrying this TCR beta chain was seen many times. Its antigen is undetermined. For sequencing, patients were chosen who had shown expansion of CD8+CD57+ cells by flow cytometry. Every patient was diagnosed with severe acquired aplastic anemia. The sample is drawn from a study of CD8+CD57+ T cells in acquired aplastic anemia. Study summary: The study obtained an average of 3.2 ug of DNA from sorted CD4+ and CD8+ cells. The study's findings and limits: Between patients and controls, 25 to 30 CD8+ CDR3 sequences were found in common.

TCR beta VDJ and CDR3 were profiled, and genomic DNA was the template. MiXCR was run by TCRdb on the reads, yielding one entry per CDR3 protein. Among about 160,000 distinct CDR3 sequences listed, around half were seen once. The receptor comes from a human donor with aplastic anemia. The sequencing input was sorted CD4+, CD8+, or CD8+CD57+ T cells (not recorded which) from PBMCs.

This CDR3 is CASSHLKGGNQPQHF. The CDR3 nucleotides are TGTGCCAGCAGTCATCTAAAGGGGGGGAATCAGCCCCAGCATTTT. The rearrangement joins TRBV12-3 or TRBV12-4 to TRBJ1-5, with D perhaps matching TRBD1 (6 bases). CDR3 length: 15 residues. The V end lost 5 bases, the J end lost 4 bases, and 15 bases lay between the germline ends.